One sample yielded the 3 T cell receptor beta chains listed below, sequenced in a study of lung T cells in sarcoidosis with Löfgren's syndrome. MiXCR was run by TCRdb on the reads, yielding one entry per CDR3 protein. Of tens of thousands of distinct CDR3 sequences detected, 21% appear once; the ten largest clones hold less than 2.5%. Material: CD4+ T cells from PBMCs. The receptor source for this set is a human donor with sarcoidosis (Löfgren's syndrome or another form), or a control subject (not recorded which).

This chain connects TRBV29-1 to TRBJ2-7; 8 bases match TRBD1. Germline assignment: CDR1 SQVTM and CDR2 ANQGSEA. The CDR3 is 12 amino acids. V dropped 6 bases and J dropped 3; count of bases not matched to a gene: 4. CDR3 DNA sequence: TGCAGCGTCCGTGGACAGGGCTACGAGCAGTACGTC. Its translation is CSVRGQGYEQYV.

This clonotype has at least ten counts. The rearrangement joins TRBV28 to TRBJ2-1, with D perhaps matching TRBD2 (5 bases). Germline-derived CDR1 and CDR2 are MDHEN and SYDVKM. Trimming took 1 base from V and 0 from J, leaving 7 bases between them. This CDR3 spans 15 amino acids. The CDR3 coding sequence is TGTGCCAGCAGTTTATCGGGATACTCCTACAATGAGCAGTTCTTC. Protein sequence: CASSLSGYSYNEQFF.

This clonotype has at least ten counts. The rearrangement joins TRBV20-1 to TRBJ2-1, with 9 bases fitting TRBD2. The J segment lost 7 bases and the V segment lost 2 bases, leaving 9 bases of the junction unmatched. Germline values: CDR1 DFQATT, CDR2 SNEGSKA (reference sequence). The CDR3 sequence is 15 residues long. CDR3 sequence (DNA): TGCAGTGCTAGAAAAAGCGGGAGGTCCTCGAATGAGCAGTTCTTC. Its protein is CSARKSGRSSNEQFF.